The clone carrying this T cell receptor (beta chain) was recorded at least ten times. This entry comes from a study of T cells in Graves' hyperthyroidism and ophthalmopathy. Germline assignment: CDR1 SGHRS and CDR2 YFSETQ. J lost 11 bases, V lost 4 bases, and 11 bases had no gene match. The CDR3 loop spans 14 amino acids. The CDR3 regions of TCR beta were amplified from RNA transcripts. HTBI primers were used for first-round RT-PCR of the TCR CDR3. MiXCR was run by TCRdb on the multiplex PCR reads, yielding one entry per CDR3 protein. The sample consists of about 400,000 distinct CDR3 sequences, 13% of them appearing once.

This receptor was identified in a woman between 18 and 30 years old with Graves' hyperthyroidism. The specimen was blood. The rearrangement joins TRBV5-1 to TRBJ2-5; the match to TRBD1 covers 10 bases. CDR3 bases: TGCGCCAGCAGCCCCCGGGACAGGGGCGTATTTCAGTACTTC. Residues: CASSPRDRGVFQYF.